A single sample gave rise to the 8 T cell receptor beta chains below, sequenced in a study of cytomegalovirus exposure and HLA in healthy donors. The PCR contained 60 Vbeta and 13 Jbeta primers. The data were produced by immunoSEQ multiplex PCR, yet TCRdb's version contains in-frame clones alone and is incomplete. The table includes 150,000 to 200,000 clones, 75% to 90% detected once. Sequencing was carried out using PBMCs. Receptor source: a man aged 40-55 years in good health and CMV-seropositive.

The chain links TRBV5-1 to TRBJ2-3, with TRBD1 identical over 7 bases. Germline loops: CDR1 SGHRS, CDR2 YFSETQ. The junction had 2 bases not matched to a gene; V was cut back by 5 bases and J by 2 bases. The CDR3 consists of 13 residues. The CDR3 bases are TGCGCCAGCAGGGACAGGACCACAGATACGCAGTATTTT. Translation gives CASRDRTTDTQYF.

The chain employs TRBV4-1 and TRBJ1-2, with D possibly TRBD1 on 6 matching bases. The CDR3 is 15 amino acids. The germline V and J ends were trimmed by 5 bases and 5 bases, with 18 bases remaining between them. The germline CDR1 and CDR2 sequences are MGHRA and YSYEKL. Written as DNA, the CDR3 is TGCGCCAGCAGCGTTCACCGGGACAACCTTTATGGCTACACCTTC. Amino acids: CASSVHRDNLYGYTF.

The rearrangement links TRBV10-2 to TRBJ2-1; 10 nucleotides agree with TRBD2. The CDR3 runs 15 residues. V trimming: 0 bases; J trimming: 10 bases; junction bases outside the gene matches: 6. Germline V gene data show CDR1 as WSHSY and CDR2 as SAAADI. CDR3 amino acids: CASSESSLAGDEQFF. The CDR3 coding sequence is TGCGCCAGCAGTGAGTCGAGTCTAGCGGGGGACGAGCAGTTCTTC.

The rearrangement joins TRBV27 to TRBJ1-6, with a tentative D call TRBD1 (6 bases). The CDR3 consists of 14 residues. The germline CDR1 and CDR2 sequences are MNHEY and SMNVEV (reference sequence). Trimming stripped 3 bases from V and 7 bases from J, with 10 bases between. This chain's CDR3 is CASSFAGENSPLHF. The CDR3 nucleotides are TGTGCCAGCAGTTTTGCAGGGGAGAATTCACCCCTCCACTTT.

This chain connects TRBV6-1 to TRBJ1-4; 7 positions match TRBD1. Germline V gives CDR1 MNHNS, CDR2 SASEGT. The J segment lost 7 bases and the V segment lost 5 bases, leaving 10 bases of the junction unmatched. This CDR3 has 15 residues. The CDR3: CASSSPSGGGEKLFF. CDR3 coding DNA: TGTGCCAGCAGTTCCCCGTCAGGGGGAGGTGAAAAACTGTTTTTT.

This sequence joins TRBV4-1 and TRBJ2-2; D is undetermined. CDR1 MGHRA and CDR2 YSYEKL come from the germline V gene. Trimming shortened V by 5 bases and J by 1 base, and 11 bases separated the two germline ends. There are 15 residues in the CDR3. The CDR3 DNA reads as TGCGCCAGCAGCGCCTTCGACTTGAACACCGGGGAGCTGTTTTTT. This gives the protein CASSAFDLNTGELFF.

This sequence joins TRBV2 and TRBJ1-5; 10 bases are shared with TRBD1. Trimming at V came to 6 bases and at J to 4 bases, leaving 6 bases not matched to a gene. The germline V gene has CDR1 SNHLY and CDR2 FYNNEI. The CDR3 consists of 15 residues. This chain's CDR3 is CASRERTGGNQPQHF. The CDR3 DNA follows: TGTGCCAGCAGAGAAAGGACAGGGGGGAATCAGCCCCAGCATTTT.

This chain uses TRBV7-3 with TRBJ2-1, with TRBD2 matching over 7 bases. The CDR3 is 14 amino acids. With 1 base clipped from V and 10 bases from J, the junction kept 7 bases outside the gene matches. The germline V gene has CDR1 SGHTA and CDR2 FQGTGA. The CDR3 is CASSLNPSSGEQFF. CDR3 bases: TGTGCCAGCAGCTTAAATCCCTCTAGCGGCGAGCAGTTCTTC. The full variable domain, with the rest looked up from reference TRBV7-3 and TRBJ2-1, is GAGVSQTPSNKVTEKGKYVELRCDPISGHTALYWYRQSLGQGPEFLIYFQGTGAADDSGLPNDRFFAVRPEGSVSTLKIQRTERGDSAVYLCASSLNPSSGEQFFGPGTRLTVL.